This T cell receptor beta chain was captured by sequencing in a study of technical replicates of blood from several donors. CDR3 size: 16 residues. The germline V gene encodes CDR1 SNHLY and CDR2 FYNNEI. Losses at the gene ends were 1 base for V and 2 bases for J; bases not matched to a gene: 7. The repertoire was sequenced with immunoSEQ multiplex PCR; TCRdb's copy has only in-frame clones and lacks some. The sample includes around 67,000 clones, roughly 95% seen only once; the top ten take roughly 0.24%. V gene TRBV2 combines with J gene TRBJ1-1; 7 bases are a match to TRBD1. The clonotype comes from a human donor in good health. Sequencing input: T cells isolated from PBMCs. CDR3 DNA: TGTGCCAGCAGTGAAGTTCTGGACAGGATTAACACTGAAGCTTTCTTT. Its translation: CASSEVLDRINTEAFF.